One sample yielded the 31 T cell receptor beta chains listed below, sequenced in a study of blood T cell repertoires in COVID-19. Profiled with immunoSEQ multiplex PCR; TCRdb holds only in-frame clones, not every one. Seen here are about 170,000 clones, about 81% observed once, and the top ten hold roughly 9.1%. Sequences were obtained from peripheral blood. Receptors originate from a woman in her seventies with acute or convalescent COVID-19.

CDR3 nucleotides: TGTGCCAGCAGCTTAGCGCTGAGCTCCTACGAGCAGTACTTC. Translating gives CASSLALSSYEQYF. V gene TRBV7-2 combines with J gene TRBJ2-7; D unresolved. The V end lost 0 bases, the J end lost 0 bases, and 6 bases lay between the germline ends. The CDR3 loop spans 14 amino acids. Germline-derived CDR1 and CDR2 are SGHTA and FQGNSA.

CDR3 sequence reads: CASSQAYRVEDQPQHF. CDR3 DNA sequence: TGTGCCAGCAGCCAAGCTTACAGGGTTGAGGATCAGCCCCAGCATTTT. The chain joins TRBV14 to TRBJ1-5; D is possibly TRBD1 (6 bases). Germline V gene sequence: CDR1 SGHDN, CDR2 FVKESK. V shed 1 base and J shed 5 bases, with 15 bases lying between them. The CDR3 is 16 residues long.

This chain joins TRBV18 and TRBJ1-4; TRBD1 is a possible D gene (6 bases). The CDR3 spans 15 residues. The V gene's germline CDR1 is KGHSH and CDR2 LQKENI. V lost 0 bases, J lost 6 bases, and 11 bases lay in between. The CDR3 DNA is TGTGCCAGCTCACCACCCGGCAGGGGCGATGAAAAACTGTTTTTT. Its translation is CASSPPGRGDEKLFF.

The rearrangement joins TRBV28 to TRBJ2-4; weak D call: TRBD1 (6 bases). Germline lookup yields CDR1 MDHEN and CDR2 SYDVKM. V lost 5 bases and J 2 bases, leaving 16 bases between the germline ends. The CDR3 sequence is 16 residues long. The CDR3 is CASSPQGMSTKNIQYF. The CDR3 nucleotides read TGTGCCAGCAGTCCCCAGGGGATGTCTACCAAAAACATTCAGTACTTC.

This clone was seen only once. The V gene is TRBV19, the J gene TRBJ1-5, with 8 bases identical to TRBD1. Per germline, CDR1 LNHDA and CDR2 SQIVND (reference sequence). The V segment lost 6 bases and the J segment 0 bases; nucleotides outside the gene matches: 4. The CDR3 contains 15 residues. DNA for the CDR3: TGTGCCAGTAGCGCCGACAGGGGTAGCAATCAGCCCCAGCATTTT. This codes for CASSADRGSNQPQHF. Variable domain in full (rest from reference TRBV19 and TRBJ1-5): DGGITQSPKYLFRKEGQNVTLSCEQNLNHDAMYWYRQDPGQGLRLIYYSQIVNDFQKGDIAEGYSVSREKKESFPLTVTSAQKNPTAFYLCASSADRGSNQPQHFGDGTRLSIL.

V is TRBV3-1 (or the pseudogene TRBV3-2) and J is TRBJ2-7, with D possibly being TRBD2 (5 bases). The germline V gene encodes CDR1 LGHDT and CDR2 YNNKEL (reference sequence). V was clipped by 0 bases and J by 4 bases, with 10 bases between them. There are 14 residues in the CDR3. This CDR3 is CASSQDASLYEQYF. CDR3 DNA: TGTGCCAGCAGCCAAGATGCTAGCTTATACGAGCAGTACTTC.

This clone was seen a handful of times. The genes are TRBV18 and TRBJ2-1; weak D call: TRBD1 (6 bases). The CDR3 is 14 residues long. The germline gives CDR1 KGHSH, CDR2 LQKENI. The V end was cut by 5 bases, the J end by 6 bases, with 14 bases between. This chain's CDR3 is CASSSQGISNEQFF. The CDR3 region has the DNA TGTGCCAGCTCATCCCAGGGGATCAGCAATGAGCAGTTCTTC.

The chain couples TRBV30 to TRBJ2-3, with 10 bases that match TRBD2. The CDR3 sequence is 16 residues long. Germline CDR1 reads GTSNPN; CDR2 reads SVGIG (reference sequence). The trim removed 0 bases at V and 3 bases at J, leaving 6 bases unmatched. The CDR3 DNA sequence: TGTGCCTGGAGTGTACAGAGCGGGGGGGCGACAGATACGCAGTATTTT. Translating it yields CAWSVQSGGATDTQYF.

This clone occurred once. The chain has TRBV7-2 and TRBJ1-5, with D perhaps TRBD1 (5 bases). The CDR3 length is 17 residues. CDR1 and CDR2 (germline): SGHTA, FQGNSA. The germline V and J ends were trimmed by 2 bases and 0 bases, with 14 bases remaining between them. Here the CDR3 DNA reads TGTGCCAGCAGCTTAAGACCACAGGACCTTAGCAATCAGCCCCAGCATTTT. It translates to CASSLRPQDLSNQPQHF.

The chain recombines TRBV28 with TRBJ2-7; 9 nucleotides match TRBD1. Germline assignment: CDR1 MDHEN and CDR2 SYDVKM. The length of the CDR3 is 16 residues. The V segment lost 6 bases and the J segment 6 bases; nucleotides outside the gene matches: 15. CDR3 nucleotide sequence: TGTGCCAGCAGCCCTCCGCCAGGGACAGGGAGGAGCGAGCAGTACTTC. Translation gives CASSPPPGTGRSEQYF.

V and J are TRBV5-1 and TRBJ2-2; D is possibly TRBD1 (6 bases). This CDR3 contains 16 residues. In germline, CDR1 is SGHRS, CDR2 YFSETQ. The ends were cut back, 4 bases at V and 1 base at J, with 14 bases in the middle. CDR3 sequence reads: CASSGDRTENTGELFF. CDR3 bases: TGCGCCAGCAGCGGAGATCGGACAGAGAACACCGGGGAGCTGTTTTTT.

V is TRBV5-1 and J is TRBJ2-7; 7 nucleotides align to TRBD1. V shed 5 bases and J 0 bases; nucleotides not matched to a gene: 5. Germline V gene data show CDR1 as SGHRS and CDR2 as YFSETQ. The length of the CDR3 is 14 residues. The CDR3 coding sequence is TGCGCCAGCAGTTTCGGGACAGACTCCTACGAGCAGTACTTC. Translation: CASSFGTDSYEQYF.

The V and J genes are TRBV7-8 and TRBJ2-5; D gene uncertain. The germline CDR1 and CDR2 sequences are SGHVS and FQNEAQ. The germline V and J ends were trimmed by 2 bases and 2 bases, with 6 bases remaining between them. The CDR3 sequence is 13 residues long. The CDR3 reads CASSLFMQETQYF. In DNA form, the CDR3 reads TGTGCCAGCAGCTTATTTATGCAAGAGACCCAGTACTTC. Filled out from reference TRBV7-8 and TRBJ2-5, the complete variable domain reads GAGVSQSPRYKVAKRGQDVALRCDPISGHVSLFWYQQALGQGPEFLTYFQNEAQLDKSGLPSDRFFAERPEGSVSTLKIQRTQQEDSAVYLCASSLFMQETQYFGPGTRLLVL.

With respect to this clone: The sample carries other DNA sequences with the same CDR3. The rearrangement links TRBV19 to TRBJ1-1; a possible D gene is TRBD1 (5 bases). There are 13 residues in the CDR3. Germline CDR1 reads LNHDA; CDR2 reads SQIVND (reference sequence). V was shortened by 4 bases and J by 2 bases, with 8 bases between the two germline ends. The CDR3 coding sequence is TGTGCCAGTAGTACGACAGTTAACACTGAAGCTTTCTTT. It is translated as CASSTTVNTEAFF.

This chain links TRBV5-1 with TRBJ2-1; no clear D. Germline assignment: CDR1 SGHRS and CDR2 YFSETQ. Trimming took 5 bases from V and 5 from J, leaving 14 bases between them. This CDR3 is built from 14 residues. The CDR3 here is CASREDHYNNEQFF. DNA for the CDR3: TGCGCCAGCAGGGAAGATCACTATAACAATGAGCAGTTCTTC.

The chain recombines TRBV5-5 with TRBJ1-5; 8 bases are a match to TRBD1. The ends lost 3 bases at V and 1 base at J; junction bases unmatched: 6. The CDR3 consists of 16 residues. The germline V gene has CDR1 SGHKS and CDR2 YYEKEE (reference sequence). The CDR3 nucleotides read TGTGCCAGCAGCTCAGGGGGCCTTTTGAGCAATCAGCCCCAGCATTTT. This translates into CASSSGGLLSNQPQHF.

The V gene is TRBV5-1, the J gene TRBJ2-7; tentative D call: TRBD2 (6 bases). The length of the CDR3 is 15 residues. Germline loops: CDR1 SGHRS, CDR2 YFSETQ. The V and J ends lost 3 bases and 2 bases respectively, with 15 bases between them. CDR3 residues: CASSSSGVEAYEQYF. DNA for the CDR3: TGCGCCAGCAGCTCGTCGGGGGTTGAAGCCTACGAGCAGTACTTC.

This chain joins TRBV28 and TRBJ2-7; the match to TRBD1 covers 8 bases. The V segment lost 7 bases and the J segment 2 bases; nucleotides outside the gene matches: 7. This CDR3 is built from 14 residues. CDR1 is MDHEN, CDR2 SYDVKM, per germline. CDR3 sequence reads: CASTLSGGPYEQYF. The CDR3 bases are TGTGCCAGCACCCTATCAGGGGGCCCCTACGAGCAGTACTTC.

The table lists this clone with a count of one. The chain is built from TRBV29-1 and TRBJ2-3, with D possibly TRBD2 on 5 matching bases. The V gene's germline CDR1 is SQVTM and CDR2 ANQGSEA. Trimming stripped 5 bases from V and 0 bases from J, with 12 bases between. The CDR3 consists of 14 residues. CDR3 in amino acids: CSVSGKRSTDTQYF. CDR3 nucleotides: TGCAGCGTTTCGGGAAAGAGGAGCACAGATACGCAGTATTTT.

The rearrangement joins TRBV6-5 to TRBJ1-1; D unresolved. Trimming shortened V by 7 bases and J by 1 base, and 10 bases separated the two germline ends. CDR1 is MNHEY, CDR2 SVGAGI, per germline. This CDR3 is 13 amino acids long. CDR3 amino acids: CASTATGNTEAFF. CDR3 in DNA: TGTGCCAGCACCGCTACGGGGAACACTGAAGCTTTCTTT.

V is TRBV6-2 or TRBV6-3 and J is TRBJ2-7; a weak D match, TRBD1 (6 bases). Trimming took off 2 bases at V and 0 bases at J, with 11 bases between the two ends. The germline CDR1 and CDR2 sequences are MNHEY and SVGEGT. This CDR3 has 15 residues. The CDR3 nucleotides read TGTGCCAGCAGTTACGGGGGCCCCACCTCCTACGAGCAGTACTTC. This encodes CASSYGGPTSYEQYF.

This chain uses TRBV6-2 or TRBV6-3 with TRBJ2-2; TRBD2 aligns across 8 bases. Losses at the gene ends were 2 bases for V and 7 bases for J; bases not matched to a gene: 6. The CDR3 contains 15 residues. Germline V CDR1 and CDR2: MNHEY, SVGEGT. CDR3 sequence: CASSYGTSLSGELFF. CDR3 nucleotides: TGTGCCAGCAGTTACGGGACTAGTCTCAGCGGGGAGCTGTTTTTT.

This clone was seen more than once but under ten times. The V and J genes are TRBV4-3 and TRBJ1-2; possible D gene TRBD1, 6 bases. Per germline, CDR1 LGHNA and CDR2 YSLEER. The CDR3 consists of 13 residues. V lost 6 bases, J lost 3 bases, and 11 bases lay in between. In nucleotides, the CDR3 is TGCGCCAGCAGTACAGGGTTGGACTATGGCTACACCTTC. Residues: CASSTGLDYGYTF.

This rearrangement joins TRBV6-5 to TRBJ2-2; no firm D call. Germline V gene data show CDR1 as MNHEY and CDR2 as SVGAGI. The CDR3 is 15 residues long. The V end was cut by 5 bases, the J end by 1 base, with 11 bases between. The CDR3, as DNA: TGTGCCAGCAGTCAGAGGCGGTTGAACACCGGGGAGCTGTTTTTT. Translation: CASSQRRLNTGELFF.

The CDR3 DNA reads as TGTGCCAGCTCACCAAGCGGGAGGTACAATGAGCAGTTCTTC. This sequence encodes CASSPSGRYNEQFF. The chain joins TRBV18 to TRBJ2-1, with TRBD2 matching 9 bases. The CDR3 is 14 residues long. The V and J ends lost 2 bases and 4 bases, in that order; junction bases with no gene match: 0. The germline V gene has CDR1 KGHSH and CDR2 LQKENI.

V gene TRBV9 combines with J gene TRBJ2-1, with D unresolved. This CDR3 contains 13 residues. Germline V lookup: CDR1 SGDLS, CDR2 YYNGEE. Trimming removed 0 bases from V and 6 bases from J, with 7 bases in between. Written as DNA, the CDR3 is TGTGCCAGCAGCGTAGCCCAGTTCAATGAGCAGTTCTTC. Translation gives CASSVAQFNEQFF.

The chain carries TRBV6-2 or TRBV6-3 and TRBJ2-7, with 7 bases fitting TRBD1. This CDR3 has 19 residues. J was trimmed by 2 bases and V by 6 bases; bases with no gene match: 22. Germline loops: CDR1 MNHEY, CDR2 SVGEGT. CDR3: CASSLFADREHDKPYEQYF. DNA of the CDR3: TGTGCCAGCAGCCTTTTTGCCGACAGGGAACATGATAAACCCTACGAGCAGTACTTC.

The chain uses TRBV7-2 and TRBJ2-7; 15 bases fit TRBD2. This CDR3 region has 15 residues. Germline V gene lookup returns CDR1 SGHTA and CDR2 FQGNSA. Germline trimming cut 7 bases from V and 7 bases from J; bases unmatched to any gene: 8. CDR3 protein: CASTSSGTSGREQYF. CDR3 DNA sequence: TGTGCCAGCACCTCCAGCGGGACTAGCGGGAGGGAGCAGTACTTC.

J is TRBJ1-1 and V is TRBV5-5; TRBD1 matches at 10 bases. Trimming at V came to 3 bases and at J to 5 bases, leaving 1 base not matched to a gene. This CDR3 is 13 amino acids long. The germline CDR1 and CDR2 sequences are SGHKS and YYEKEE (reference sequence). Here the CDR3 reads CASSWDRGTEAFF. In DNA form, the CDR3 reads TGTGCCAGCAGCTGGGACAGGGGAACTGAAGCTTTCTTT.

The chain is built from TRBV29-1 and TRBJ1-2; D is uncertain. The CDR3 is made up of 11 amino acids. Trimming pared 4 bases from V and 8 bases from J, leaving 11 bases between. Germline-derived CDR1 and CDR2 are SQVTM and ANQGSEA. CDR3 loop: CSVARGSGYTF. As DNA, the CDR3 is TGCAGCGTTGCCCGGGGTTCAGGCTACACCTTC.

This sequence joins TRBV7-9 and TRBJ1-6, with D unclear. CDR1 is SEHNR and CDR2 is FQNEAQ in the germline V gene (reference sequence). Trimming stripped 3 bases from V and 10 bases from J, with 10 bases between. The CDR3 loop spans 13 amino acids. The CDR3: CASSLELASPLHF. CDR3 bases: TGTGCCAGCAGCTTGGAGTTGGCCTCACCCCTCCACTTT.